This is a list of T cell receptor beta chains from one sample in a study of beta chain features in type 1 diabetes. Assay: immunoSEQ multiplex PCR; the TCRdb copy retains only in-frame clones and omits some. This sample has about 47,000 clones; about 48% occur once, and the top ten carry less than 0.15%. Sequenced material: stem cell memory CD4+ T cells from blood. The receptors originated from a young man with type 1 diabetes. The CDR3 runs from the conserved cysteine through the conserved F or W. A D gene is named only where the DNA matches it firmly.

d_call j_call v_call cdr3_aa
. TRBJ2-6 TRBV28 CASSPAGRGANVLTF
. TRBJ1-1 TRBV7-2 CASSLYTGYPEAFF
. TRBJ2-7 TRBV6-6 CASSPAGRRFPEQYF
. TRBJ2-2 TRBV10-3 CAISGPRQGGITGELFF
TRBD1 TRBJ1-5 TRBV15 CATSRVDRVGQPQHF
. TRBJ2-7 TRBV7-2 CASSYTGPYEQYF
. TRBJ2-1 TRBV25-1 CASSRLGYNEQFF
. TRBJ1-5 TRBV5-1 CASSSGLNQPQHF
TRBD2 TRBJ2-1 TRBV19 CASSMGLAGGYNEQFF
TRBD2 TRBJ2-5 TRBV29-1 CSSTQGSGREETQYF
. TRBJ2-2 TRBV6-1 CASRIEEGGELFF
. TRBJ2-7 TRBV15 CATSRDRGYEQYF
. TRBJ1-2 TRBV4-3 CASSQESRGYGYTF
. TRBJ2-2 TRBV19 CASSMQGLNTGELFF
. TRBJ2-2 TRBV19 CASSIGQYTGELFF
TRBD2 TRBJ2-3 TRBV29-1 CSVGSGTSGRGTDTQYF
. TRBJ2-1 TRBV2 CASSLTGSSYNEQFF
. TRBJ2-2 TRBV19 CATLEQGGGGGELFF
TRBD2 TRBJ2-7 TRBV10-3 CATTSGGGEQYF
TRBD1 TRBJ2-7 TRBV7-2 CASSIQGGSYEQYF
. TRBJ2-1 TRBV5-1 CASSLGVVNEQFF
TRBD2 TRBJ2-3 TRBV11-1 CASSFRLAGGAYTQYF
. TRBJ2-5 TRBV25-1 CASSAGGGQETQYF
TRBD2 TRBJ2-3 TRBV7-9 CASSLKLLAGLSTDTQYF
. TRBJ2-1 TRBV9 CASSVGGWNNEQFF
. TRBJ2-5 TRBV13 CASSAQWSGETQYF
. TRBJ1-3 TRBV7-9 CASSYRQVGSENTIYF
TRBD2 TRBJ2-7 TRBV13 CASSSGLAASYEQYF
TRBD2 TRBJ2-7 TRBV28 CASSLLFSGSREQYF
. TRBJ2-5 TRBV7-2 CASSLVRGGETQYF
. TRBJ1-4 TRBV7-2 CASSGGVNEKLFF
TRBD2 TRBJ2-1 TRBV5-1 CASSRDIVGRGNNEQFF
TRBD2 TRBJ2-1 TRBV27 CASSLLAGAARNEQFF
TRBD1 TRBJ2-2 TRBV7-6 CASSLVPGQALNTGELFF
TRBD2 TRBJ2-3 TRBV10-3 CAISDPQGGRAKDTQYF
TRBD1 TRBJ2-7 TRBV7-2 CASSSGQGGYEQYF
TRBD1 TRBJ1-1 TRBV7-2 CAIARQGGGTEAFF
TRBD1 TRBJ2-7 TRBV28 CASSDRDRGIHEQYF
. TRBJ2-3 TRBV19 CASSPAKRGPDTQYF
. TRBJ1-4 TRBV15 CATRAGVGTNEKLFF
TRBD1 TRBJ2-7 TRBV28 CASGRDRGYEQYF
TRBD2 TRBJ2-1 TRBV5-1 CASSLRPGLAGGSKFF
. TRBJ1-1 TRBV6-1 CASSSGIRTEAFF
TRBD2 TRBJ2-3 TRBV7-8 CASSLSSLAAFTDTQYF
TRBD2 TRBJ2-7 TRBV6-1 CASSRGGLPYEQYF
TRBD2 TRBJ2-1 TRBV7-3 CASSPVAGAYNEQFF
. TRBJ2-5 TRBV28 CASSLGTRGGETQYF